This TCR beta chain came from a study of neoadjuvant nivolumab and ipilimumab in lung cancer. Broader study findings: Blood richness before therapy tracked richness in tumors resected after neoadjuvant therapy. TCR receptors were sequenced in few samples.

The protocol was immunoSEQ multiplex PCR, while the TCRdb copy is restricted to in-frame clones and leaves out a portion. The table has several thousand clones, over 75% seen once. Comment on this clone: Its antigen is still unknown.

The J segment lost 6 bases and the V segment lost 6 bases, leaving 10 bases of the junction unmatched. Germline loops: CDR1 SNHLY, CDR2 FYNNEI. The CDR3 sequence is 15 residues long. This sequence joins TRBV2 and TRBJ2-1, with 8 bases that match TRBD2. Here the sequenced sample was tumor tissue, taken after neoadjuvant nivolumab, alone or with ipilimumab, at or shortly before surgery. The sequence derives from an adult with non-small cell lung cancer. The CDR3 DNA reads TGTGCCAGCAGGGGAGCGGGAGAATGGGCCAATGAGCAGTTCTTC. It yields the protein CASRGAGEWANEQFF.